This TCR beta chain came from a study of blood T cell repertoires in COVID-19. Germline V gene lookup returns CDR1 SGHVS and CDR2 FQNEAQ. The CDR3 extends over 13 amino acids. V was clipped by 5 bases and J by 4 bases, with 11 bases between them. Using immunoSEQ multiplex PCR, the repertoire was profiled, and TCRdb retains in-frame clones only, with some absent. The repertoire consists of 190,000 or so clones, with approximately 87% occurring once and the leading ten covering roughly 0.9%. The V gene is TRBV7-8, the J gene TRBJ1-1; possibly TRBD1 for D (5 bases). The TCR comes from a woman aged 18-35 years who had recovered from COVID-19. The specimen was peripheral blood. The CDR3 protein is CASSLRQSTEAFF. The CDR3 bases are TGTGCCAGCAGCCTAAGACAGAGCACTGAAGCTTTCTTT.